A selection of T cell receptor beta chains follows, all from one sample in a study of blood T cell repertoires in COVID-19. Assay: immunoSEQ multiplex PCR; the TCRdb copy retains only in-frame clones and omits some. The sample lists 200,000 to 250,000 clones, around 82% occurring once. Sequencing was done on a sample of PBMCs or T cells enriched from blood (not recorded which). The receptors derive from a man under 40 with acute COVID-19. The CDR3 runs from the conserved cysteine through the conserved F or W. The order of the fields is J gene, D gene, V gene, CDR3 protein. A D gene is named only where the DNA matches it firmly.

>TRBJ2-6|.|TRBV5-4
CASSSRRVGASGANVLTF
>TRBJ2-2|TRBD1|TRBV11-2
CASSLPGGGRTGELFF
>TRBJ2-7|TRBD2|TRBV6-5
CASSNPSGGKYEQYF
>TRBJ1-3|.|TRBV18
CASSPAWGAGNTIYF
>TRBJ2-3|TRBD1|TRBV7-3
CASSPTGYADTQYF
>TRBJ1-3|TRBD1|TRBV19
CASANRGKYAGNTIYF
>TRBJ2-2|TRBD1|TRBV2
CASTGTGATGELFF
>TRBJ2-3|TRBD2|TRBV4-1
CASSQGLAGGPRTDTQYF
>TRBJ1-1|TRBD1|TRBV3-1/TRBV3-2
CASSQVGGTGGTEAFF
>TRBJ1-6|TRBD1|TRBV2
CASTGTGVNSPLHF
>TRBJ1-1|TRBD1|TRBV19
CASSPGQGLNTEAFF
>TRBJ2-4|TRBD1|TRBV6-5
CASSLDRVKNIQYF
>TRBJ1-1|.|TRBV21-1
CASSKALTGRNTEAFF
>TRBJ2-3|TRBD1|TRBV24-1
CATSDPGTGGTDTQYF
>TRBJ2-2|TRBD1|TRBV28
CASSTGGTGFNTGELFF
>TRBJ2-7|TRBD1|TRBV6-5
CASIRTGTAYEQYF
>TRBJ1-6|TRBD1|TRBV28
CASGTGGSKAYNSPLHF
>TRBJ1-6|.|TRBV6-5
CASSSMSPLHF
>TRBJ1-2|TRBD1|TRBV5-1
CASSLEGASRNYGYTF
>TRBJ2-5|TRBD2|TRBV7-9
CASSLGGIGTSVETQYF
>TRBJ1-1|TRBD1|TRBV18
CASSLYRDREWNTEAFF
>TRBJ2-3|TRBD2|TRBV7-2
CASSSSGGALTDTQYF